These 27 T cell receptor beta chains originate from one sample sequenced in a study of T-cell memory formation after mild COVID-19. From the 5' RACE reads, TCRdb called clonotypes with MiXCR, one entry per CDR3 protein. Of about 400,000 distinct CDR3 sequences in the sample, 23% were seen once. Sequencing input: PBMCs or a T cell subset sorted from them (not recorded which). These receptors originate from an adult woman who had mild COVID-19 (a few samples of this study predate the infection). Cell type and time point are not known.

In DNA form, the CDR3 reads TGTGCCAGCAGTACTCCCCCCGGCAGGGGGCGGCGATCGGAGCAGTTCTTC. Translated, it gives CASSTPPGRGRRSEQFF. The V and J genes are TRBV12-3 or TRBV12-4 and TRBJ2-1, with TRBD1 identical over 8 bases. J was trimmed by 10 bases and V by 5 bases; bases with no gene match: 19. The CDR3 runs to 17 residues.

The V and J genes are TRBV7-2 and TRBJ2-7, with a tentative D call TRBD2 (6 bases). The CDR3 runs 16 residues. V gave up 4 bases and J gave up 0 bases, with 16 bases separating them. Germline loops: CDR1 SGHTA, CDR2 FQGNSA. The CDR3 sequence is CASSSSLRGSSYEQYF. CDR3 nucleotide sequence: TGTGCCAGCAGCTCCTCCCTACGGGGGAGCTCCTACGAGCAGTACTTC.

The rearrangement uses TRBV29-1 and TRBJ2-1, with 9 bases fitting TRBD2. Germline V gene sequence: CDR1 SQVTM, CDR2 ANQGSEA. With V trimmed by 4 bases and J by 7 bases, 5 bases remained unmatched. This CDR3 contains 13 residues. In nucleotides, the CDR3 is TGCAGCGTTGTAGCGGGAGACGGGAATGAGCAGTTCTTC. Its translation: CSVVAGDGNEQFF.

The rearrangement joins TRBV11-2 to TRBJ2-7; perhaps TRBD1 as D (5 bases). The CDR3 consists of 12 residues. The germline V and J ends were trimmed by 7 bases and 4 bases, with 11 bases remaining between them. CDR1 is SGHAT, CDR2 FQNNGV, per germline. In DNA, the CDR3 is TGTGCCAGCAAATCGGCAGGGTACGAGCAGTACTTC. Its translation is CASKSAGYEQYF.

This clonotype was counted only a few times. The chain recombines TRBV28 with TRBJ2-1; 7 nucleotides line up with TRBD2. The CDR3 is 15 residues long. Per germline, CDR1 MDHEN and CDR2 SYDVKM. V lost 4 bases, J lost 5 bases, and 8 bases stayed unmatched. In DNA, the CDR3 is TGTGCCAGCAGTTCCCTTCGGGAGGCTAACAATGAGCAGTTCTTC. Residues: CASSSLREANNEQFF.

This clonotype was counted ten times or more. V gene TRBV12-3 or TRBV12-4 combines with J gene TRBJ2-7, with no clear D. V lost 6 bases to trimming and J lost 0 bases, with 9 bases between them. CDR3 length equals 13 residues. CDR3 sequence reads: CASSPTTSYEQYF. DNA of the CDR3: TGTGCCAGCAGCCCTACAACCTCCTACGAGCAGTACTTC.

The V and J genes are TRBV29-1 and TRBJ2-5, with 8 positions matching TRBD1. The V segment lost 0 bases and the J segment 5 bases; nucleotides outside the gene matches: 11. CDR3 length: 16 amino acids. From germline, CDR1 is SQVTM and CDR2 ANQGSEA. CDR3: CSVEDRLLTGEETQYF. CDR3 nucleotides: TGCAGCGTTGAAGATCGTCTCCTGACAGGGGAGGAGACCCAGTACTTC.

The rearrangement links TRBV9 to TRBJ1-6, with a possible D match to TRBD1 (5 bases). The CDR3 is 15 residues long. V was pared by 0 bases and J by 9 bases, with 13 bases between. Germline CDR1 SGDLS, CDR2 YYNGEE. The CDR3 reads CASSVEAGSGSPLHF. CDR3 DNA: TGTGCCAGCAGCGTAGAGGCAGGGTCAGGTTCACCCCTCCACTTT.

This clonotype was counted a few times. The rearrangement uses TRBV9 and TRBJ1-2, with a possible D match to TRBD1 (5 bases). The CDR3 covers 16 residues. The V end was cut by 0 bases, the J end by 0 bases, with 12 bases between. CDR1 is SGDLS and CDR2 is YYNGEE in the germline V gene. CDR3 nucleotide sequence: TGTGCCAGCAGCGTAGGGTCCGGACACCCTAACTATGGCTACACCTTC. This codes for CASSVGSGHPNYGYTF.

This clonotype was picked up many times. The J gene is TRBJ2-7, the V gene TRBV7-2, with 9 bases that match TRBD2. The germline CDR1 and CDR2 sequences are SGHTA and FQGNSA. Trimming at V came to 5 bases and at J to 3 bases, leaving 14 bases not matched to a gene. The CDR3 runs to 17 residues. CDR3 residues: CASSPTPRLAVDYEQYF. In DNA, the CDR3 is TGTGCCAGCAGCCCTACCCCCAGACTAGCGGTTGACTACGAGCAGTACTTC.

This chain connects TRBV2 to TRBJ2-7; D ambiguous. Trimming pared 6 bases from V and 2 bases from J, leaving 8 bases between. CDR3 length: 12 residues. CDR1 and CDR2 (germline): SNHLY, FYNNEI. In DNA form, the CDR3 reads TGTGCCAGCAGCGTGTGGACCTACGAGCAGTACTTC. It yields the protein CASSVWTYEQYF.

This clonotype was counted at least ten times. This chain joins TRBV5-6 and TRBJ2-5, with 9 positions matching TRBD2. The CDR3 consists of 14 residues. The germline CDR1 and CDR2 sequences are SGHDT and YYEEEE. V was clipped by 3 bases and J by 5 bases; unmatched bases: 5. In nucleotides, the CDR3 is TGTGCCAGCAGCTCGGGACTAGCCCAGGAGACCCAGTACTTC. It is translated as CASSSGLAQETQYF.

This clonotype showed up just a few times. V gene TRBV25-1 combines with J gene TRBJ2-1; 9 bases match TRBD2. Germline V gene lookup returns CDR1 MGHDK and CDR2 SYGVNS. The CDR3 extends over 15 amino acids. V lost 6 bases to trimming and J lost 4 bases; unmatched junction nucleotides: 7. CDR3 nucleotide sequence: TGTGCCAGCAGGGCGACTAGCGGCCCTTACAATGAGCAGTTCTTC. Encoded protein: CASRATSGPYNEQFF. Variable domain in full (rest from reference TRBV25-1 and TRBJ2-1): EADIYQTPRYLVIGTGKKITLECSQTMGHDKMYWYQQDPGMELHLIHYSYGVNSTEKGDLSSESTVSRIRTEHFPLTLESARPSHTSQYLCASRATSGPYNEQFFGPGTRLTVL.

J is TRBJ1-2 and V is TRBV12-3 or TRBV12-4; 9 nucleotides line up with TRBD1. Trimming took 4 bases from V and 2 from J; bases not matched to a gene: 8. CDR3 length: 16 residues. The DNA of the CDR3 is TGTGCCAGCAGTTCCTCCGTACAGGGGGCGAACTATGGCTACACCTTC. The encoded protein is CASSSSVQGANYGYTF.

This clonotype occurred a few times. This rearrangement joins TRBV7-6 to TRBJ1-4; 10 bases agree with TRBD1. This CDR3 contains 14 residues. V shed 5 bases and J 4 bases; nucleotides not matched to a gene: 1. The germline V gene has CDR1 SGHVS and CDR2 FNYEAQ. In DNA, the CDR3 is TGTGCCAGCAGCCGGACAGGGGGTAATGAAAAACTGTTTTTT. Translating gives CASSRTGGNEKLFF.

This clonotype has a handful of counts. A junction boundary mismatches the germline segment, possibly from a read error. The genes are TRBV29-1 and TRBJ2-3, with D perhaps TRBD2 (5 bases). Germline V lookup: CDR1 SQVTM, CDR2 ANQGSEA. The CDR3 runs 11 residues. CDR3 in amino acids: CSVFLARLLVF. CDR3 sequence (DNA): TGCAGCGTATTTCTAGCAAGACTCCTGGTTTTT.

This chain joins TRBV4-1 and TRBJ1-1; the D gene is possibly TRBD1 (6 bases). In germline, CDR1 is MGHRA, CDR2 YSYEKL. This CDR3 has 13 residues. Trimming shortened V by 3 bases and J by 7 bases, and 12 bases separated the two germline ends. The CDR3 loop is CASSQEQGFEAFF. For the CDR3, the DNA is TGCGCCAGCAGCCAGGAACAGGGTTTTGAAGCTTTCTTT.

The V and J genes are TRBV19 and TRBJ2-4; D is undetermined. Per the germline V gene, CDR1 is LNHDA and CDR2 is SQIVND (reference sequence). There are 16 residues in the CDR3. Deletions cut 6 bases from V and 2 bases from J, with 17 bases between. The CDR3 reads CASSPSPDAPKNIQYF. The CDR3 coding sequence is TGTGCCAGTAGCCCTTCTCCGGACGCCCCCAAAAACATTCAGTACTTC. Full variable domain (rest looked up from reference TRBV19 and TRBJ2-4): DGGITQSPKYLFRKEGQNVTLSCEQNLNHDAMYWYRQDPGQGLRLIYYSQIVNDFQKGDIAEGYSVSREKKESFPLTVTSAQKNPTAFYLCASSPSPDAPKNIQYFGAGTRLSVL.

Only a few counts were recorded for this clonotype. V usage is TRBV15 and J usage is TRBJ1-1; unclear D gene. The CDR3 length is 13 residues. From germline, CDR1 is LNHNV and CDR2 YYDKDF (reference sequence). Trimming stripped 0 bases from V and 10 bases from J, with 12 bases between. In DNA, the CDR3 is TGTGCCACCAGCAGAGACCAGATCCACGGAGCTTTCTTT. Protein sequence: CATSRDQIHGAFF.

The CDR3 DNA sequence: TGTGCCAGCAGTTACGACAGGGGGCTTAGCTCCTACGAGCAGTACTTC. This codes for CASSYDRGLSSYEQYF. This chain uses TRBV6-5 with TRBJ2-7; 10 positions agree with TRBD1. V dropped 2 bases and J dropped 0; count of bases not matched to a gene: 4. The CDR3 extends over 16 amino acids. The V gene's germline CDR1 is MNHEY and CDR2 SVGAGI.

This clonotype has more than one count but fewer than ten. The gene calls are TRBV14 and TRBJ2-1, with 9 bases identical to TRBD2. J lost 5 bases, V lost 4 bases, and 12 bases had no gene match. Per the germline V gene, CDR1 is SGHDN and CDR2 is FVKESK. The CDR3 extends over 17 amino acids. The CDR3 DNA reads as TGTGCCAGCAGCCCCCCGTCGGCGGGAGGGCTGGACAATGAGCAGTTCTTC. Protein: CASSPPSAGGLDNEQFF.

In this sample, this clonotype turned up many times. The J gene is TRBJ2-3, the V gene TRBV7-9, with D uncertain. The CDR3 covers 15 residues. Trimming pared 5 bases from V and 9 bases from J, leaving 21 bases between. CDR1 and CDR2 from the germline V gene are SEHNR and FQNEAQ (reference sequence). The CDR3 reads CASSPDSTKTATQYF. In nucleotides, the CDR3 is TGTGCCAGCAGCCCAGACTCTACGAAAACGGCGACGCAGTATTTT.

In its sample, this clonotype was seen a few times. The chain links TRBV7-3 to TRBJ2-7; 8 nucleotides align to TRBD1. Germline V lookup: CDR1 SGHTA, CDR2 FQGTGA. With 5 bases clipped from V and 3 bases from J, the junction kept 6 bases outside the gene matches. The CDR3 has 14 residues. The CDR3 coding sequence is TGTGCCAGCAGCAATCCCGGACAGGGCTACGAGCAGTACTTC. It yields the protein CASSNPGQGYEQYF.

The CDR3 loop reads CASAVWASDTEAFF. Here the CDR3 DNA reads TGTGCCAGCGCCGTTTGGGCCTCTGACACTGAAGCTTTCTTT. The gene calls are TRBV7-2 and TRBJ1-1; D uncertain. The CDR3 runs 14 residues. The germline V and J ends were trimmed by 8 bases and 3 bases, with 16 bases remaining between them. Germline CDR1 is SGHTA and CDR2 is FQGNSA.

A few counts support this clonotype. This rearrangement joins TRBV12-3 or TRBV12-4 to TRBJ1-1, with D tentatively TRBD1 (6 bases). The CDR3 extends over 15 amino acids. Trimming took off 3 bases at V and 0 bases at J, with 11 bases between the two ends. CDR3 in amino acids: CASSLGGALNTEAFF. For the CDR3, the DNA is TGTGCCAGCAGTTTGGGGGGCGCACTGAACACTGAAGCTTTCTTT.

V gene TRBV5-4 combines with J gene TRBJ1-4; 7 bases match TRBD1. This CDR3 comprises 17 residues. Germline assignment: CDR1 SGHNT and CDR2 YYREEE (reference sequence). V dropped 0 bases and J dropped 6; count of bases not matched to a gene: 11. The CDR3 bases are TGTGCCAGCAGCTTGGCCAACAACAGGGGAGGATATGAAAAACTGTTTTTT. Translating it yields CASSLANNRGGYEKLFF.

V usage is TRBV7-8 and J usage is TRBJ2-7, with D unresolved. Trimming removed 4 bases at V and 6 bases at J, with 10 bases between. Germline V gives CDR1 SGHVS, CDR2 FQNEAQ. This CDR3 is built from 12 residues. CDR3 in DNA: TGTGCCAGCAGCTATGGTAGTGCCGAGCAGTACTTC. The encoded protein is CASSYGSAEQYF.